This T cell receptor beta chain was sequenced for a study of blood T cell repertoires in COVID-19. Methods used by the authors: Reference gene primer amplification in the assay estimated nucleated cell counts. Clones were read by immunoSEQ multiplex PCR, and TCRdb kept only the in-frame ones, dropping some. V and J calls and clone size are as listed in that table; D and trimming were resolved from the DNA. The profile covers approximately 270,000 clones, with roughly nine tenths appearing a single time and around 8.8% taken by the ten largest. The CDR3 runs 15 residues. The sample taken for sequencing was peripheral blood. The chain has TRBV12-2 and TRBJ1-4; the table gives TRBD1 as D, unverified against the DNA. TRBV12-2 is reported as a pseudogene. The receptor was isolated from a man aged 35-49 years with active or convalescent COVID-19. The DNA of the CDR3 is TGTGCAAGTCGCTTGGCCACAGGGGTGATTGAAAAACTGTTTTTT. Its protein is CASRLATGVIEKLFF.